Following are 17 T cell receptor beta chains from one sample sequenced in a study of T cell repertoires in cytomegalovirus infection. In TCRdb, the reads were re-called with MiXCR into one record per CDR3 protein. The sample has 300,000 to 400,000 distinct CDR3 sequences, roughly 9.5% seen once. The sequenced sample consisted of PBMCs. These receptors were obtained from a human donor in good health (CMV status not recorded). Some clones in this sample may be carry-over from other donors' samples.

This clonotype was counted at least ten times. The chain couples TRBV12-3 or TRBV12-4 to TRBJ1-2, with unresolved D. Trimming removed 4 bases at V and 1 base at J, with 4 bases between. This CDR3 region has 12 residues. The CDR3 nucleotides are TGTGCCAGCAGTTCCTTTAACTATGGCTACACCTTC. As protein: CASSSFNYGYTF.

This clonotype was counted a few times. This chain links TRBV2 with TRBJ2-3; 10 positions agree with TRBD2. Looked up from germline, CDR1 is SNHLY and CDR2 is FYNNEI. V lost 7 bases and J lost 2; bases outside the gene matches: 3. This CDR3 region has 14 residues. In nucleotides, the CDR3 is TGTGCCAGCATTAGCGGGGGGTCCACAGATACGCAGTATTTT. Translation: CASISGGSTDTQYF.

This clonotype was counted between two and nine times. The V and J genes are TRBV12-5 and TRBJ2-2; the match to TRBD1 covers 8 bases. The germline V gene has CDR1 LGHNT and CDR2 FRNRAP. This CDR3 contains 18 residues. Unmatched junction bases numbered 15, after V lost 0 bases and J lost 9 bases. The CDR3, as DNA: TGTGCTAGTGGTTTGGTACACTTCGACAGGGGAGATTACAGGGAGCTGTTTTTT. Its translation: CASGLVHFDRGDYRELFF.

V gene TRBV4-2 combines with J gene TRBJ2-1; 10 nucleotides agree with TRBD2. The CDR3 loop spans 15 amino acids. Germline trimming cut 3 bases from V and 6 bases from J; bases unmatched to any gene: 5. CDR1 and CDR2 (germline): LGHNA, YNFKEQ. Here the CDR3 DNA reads TGTGCCAGCAGCCAGGCCGGGACTAGCGCCAATGAGCAGTTCTTC. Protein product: CASSQAGTSANEQFF.

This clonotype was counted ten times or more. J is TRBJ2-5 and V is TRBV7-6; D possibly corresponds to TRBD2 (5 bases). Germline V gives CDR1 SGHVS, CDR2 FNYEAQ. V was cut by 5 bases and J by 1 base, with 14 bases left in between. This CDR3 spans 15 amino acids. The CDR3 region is CASSPTGVPQETQYF. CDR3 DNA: TGTGCCAGCAGCCCTACCGGGGTACCCCAAGAGACCCAGTACTTC.

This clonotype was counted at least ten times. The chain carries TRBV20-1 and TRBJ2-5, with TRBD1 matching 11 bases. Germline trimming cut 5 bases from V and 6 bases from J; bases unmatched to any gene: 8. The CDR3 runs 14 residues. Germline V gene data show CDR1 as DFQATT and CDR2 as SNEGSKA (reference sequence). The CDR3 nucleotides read TGCAGTGCTCGACCGGGACAGGGGGTACAGACCCAGTACTTC. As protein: CSARPGQGVQTQYF.

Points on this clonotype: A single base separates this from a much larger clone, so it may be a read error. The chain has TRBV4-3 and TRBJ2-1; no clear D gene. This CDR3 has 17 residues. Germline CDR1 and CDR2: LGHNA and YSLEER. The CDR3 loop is CAGSRQAGGSSYNEQFF. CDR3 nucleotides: TGCGCCGGCAGCCGCCAGGCAGGTGGAAGCTCCTACAATGAGCAGTTCTTC.

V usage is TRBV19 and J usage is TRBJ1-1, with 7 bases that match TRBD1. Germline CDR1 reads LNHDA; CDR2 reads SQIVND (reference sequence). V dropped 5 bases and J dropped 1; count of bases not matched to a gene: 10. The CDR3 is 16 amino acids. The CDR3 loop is CASSRRQGRGNTEAFF. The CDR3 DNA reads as TGTGCCAGTAGTCGTCGACAGGGCCGAGGGAACACTGAAGCTTTCTTT.

This CDR3 is CASSSGTPNEKLFF. Written as DNA, the CDR3 is TGTGCCAGCAGCTCCGGGACACCTAATGAAAAACTGTTTTTT. The chain has TRBV9 and TRBJ1-4; perhaps TRBD1 as D (6 bases). Trimming shortened V by 4 bases and J by 3 bases, and 10 bases separated the two germline ends. The CDR3 runs to 14 residues. CDR1 SGDLS and CDR2 YYNGEE come from the germline V gene.

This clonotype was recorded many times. CDR3 loop: CASSLPYYEQYF. CDR3 in DNA: TGTGCCAGCAGCTTACCCTACTACGAGCAGTACTTC. The genes are TRBV7-2 and TRBJ2-7; no clear D gene. Trimming pared 2 bases from V and 3 bases from J, leaving 5 bases between. CDR1 and CDR2 from the germline V gene are SGHTA and FQGNSA. There are 12 residues in the CDR3.

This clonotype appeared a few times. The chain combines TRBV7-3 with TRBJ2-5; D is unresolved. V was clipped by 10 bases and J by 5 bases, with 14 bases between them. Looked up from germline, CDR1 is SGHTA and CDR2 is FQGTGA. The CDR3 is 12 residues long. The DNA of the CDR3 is TGTGCCACCAAGGCCGGCCGGGAGACCCAGTACTTC. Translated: CATKAGRETQYF.

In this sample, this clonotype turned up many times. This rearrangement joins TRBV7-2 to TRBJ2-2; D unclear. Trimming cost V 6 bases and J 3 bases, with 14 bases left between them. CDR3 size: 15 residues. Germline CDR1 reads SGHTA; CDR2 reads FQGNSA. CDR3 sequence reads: CASRLNSAYTGELFF. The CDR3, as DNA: TGTGCCAGCAGGTTAAACTCTGCCTACACCGGGGAGCTGTTTTTT.

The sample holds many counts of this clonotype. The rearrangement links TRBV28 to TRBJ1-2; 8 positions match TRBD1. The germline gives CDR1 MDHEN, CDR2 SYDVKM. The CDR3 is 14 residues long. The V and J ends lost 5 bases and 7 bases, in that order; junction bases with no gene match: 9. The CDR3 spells CASSPTGTGFGYTF. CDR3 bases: TGTGCCAGCAGTCCAACCGGGACAGGATTTGGCTACACCTTC.

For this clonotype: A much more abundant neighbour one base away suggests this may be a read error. This CDR3 is CASSFNINEQYF. CDR3 DNA: TGTGCCAGCAGCTTTAACATAAATGAGCAGTACTTC. The chain links TRBV7-3 to TRBJ2-7; the D is unclear. The CDR3 has 12 residues. CDR1 and CDR2 (germline): SGHTA, FQGTGA. Trimming removed 3 bases from V and 7 bases from J, with 10 bases in between.

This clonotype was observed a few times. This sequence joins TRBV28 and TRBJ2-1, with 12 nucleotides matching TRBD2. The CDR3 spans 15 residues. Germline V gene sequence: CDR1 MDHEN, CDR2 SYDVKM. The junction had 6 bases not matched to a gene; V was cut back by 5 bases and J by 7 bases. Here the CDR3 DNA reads TGTGCCAGCAGTACCCTAGCGGGAGGGGGGAATGAGCAGTTCTTC. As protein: CASSTLAGGGNEQFF.

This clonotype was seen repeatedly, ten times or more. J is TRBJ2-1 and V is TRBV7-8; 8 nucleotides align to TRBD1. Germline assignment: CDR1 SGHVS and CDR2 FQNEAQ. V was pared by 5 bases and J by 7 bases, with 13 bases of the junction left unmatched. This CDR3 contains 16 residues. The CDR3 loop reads CASSLRGRGLGNEQFF. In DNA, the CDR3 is TGTGCCAGCAGCCTAAGAGGCAGGGGGCTTGGGAATGAGCAGTTCTTC.

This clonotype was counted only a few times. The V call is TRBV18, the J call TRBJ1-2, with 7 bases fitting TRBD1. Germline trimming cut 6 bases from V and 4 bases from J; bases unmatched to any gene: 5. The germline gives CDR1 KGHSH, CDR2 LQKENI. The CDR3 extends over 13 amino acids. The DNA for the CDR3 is TGTGCCAGCTCCCCAGGGGGGACCTATGGCTACACCTTC. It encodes CASSPGGTYGYTF.